This entry describes one TCR beta chain. Its antigen is undetermined. The CDR3 extends over 14 amino acids. Trimming took 4 bases from V and 4 from J, leaving 11 bases between them. Looked up from germline, CDR1 is SGHRS and CDR2 is YFSETQ. The source of the sample is a study of blood T cells in healthy people across ages. Study-level points and caveats: Researchers deemed the diversity estimates from one million T cells underestimates. Older individuals had lower TCR beta diversity per million T cells (the decline was roughly linear). CMV status of donors was unknown, possibly confounding expanded clonotype changes.

The authors ran a second PCR of roughly 7 to 11 cycles using a sample-barcoded 5' primer and a J-beta primer mix. TCRdb reprocessed the 5' RACE reads with MiXCR, giving one entry per CDR3 protein. Of 780,000 or so distinct CDR3 sequences in the sample, 53% were seen once. Specimen: blood. The receptor comes from an elderly man in good health. This chain uses TRBV5-1 with TRBJ1-4; unclear D gene. The chain's CDR3 is CASSVEGNNEKLFF. CDR3 bases: TGCGCCAGCAGCGTGGAGGGAAATAATGAAAAACTGTTTTTT.